Sequencing of this T cell receptor (beta chain) was carried out in a study of blood T cell repertoires in COVID-19. About the study: Samples came from the United States, Italy and Spain, spanning acute and convalescent COVID-19. In each case, the material was cDNA or gDNA derived from T cells, B-cell-depleted T cells, or PBMCs.

Methods used by the authors: Amplifying reference gene primers gave estimates of nucleated cell counts. TCRdb keeps only in-frame clones here, not all; method: immunoSEQ multiplex PCR. V and J calls and clone size are given by that table; D and trimming were obtained from the DNA. The table lists 50,000 to 60,000 clones, 85% to 90% of them singletons, with under 8% in the top ten. CDR1 and CDR2 (germline): SGHRS, YFSETQ. CDR3 length: 18 residues. V shed 0 bases, J shed 2 bases, and the junction held 9 bases outside the gene matches. Sequenced material: peripheral blood. The V and J genes are TRBV5-1 and TRBJ1-4; 8 nucleotides align to TRBD1. This TCR derives from a human donor with active COVID-19. The donor label of this sample is uncertain. The CDR3 DNA reads TGCGCCAGCAGCTTGGGGCAGGGGGCAGGAGCTACTAATGAAAAACTGTTTTTT. It translates to CASSLGQGAGATNEKLFF.